Listed below are T cell receptor beta chains from one sample, sequenced in a study of blood T cell repertoires in COVID-19. Repertoires were generated with immunoSEQ multiplex PCR, while TCRdb's copy carries only in-frame clones and drops some. Of around 250,000 clones in the sample, approximately 82% were seen once. The sequenced sample was PBMCs or T cells enriched from blood (not recorded which). The source is a man aged 35-49 years who had been exposed to COVID-19. CDR3s include the opening cysteine and the closing phenylalanine or tryptophan. The D gene is left open where the match is weak. Clone size is shown for a subset of rows, as once, few, many or a class of expanded clone.

clone_size | j_call | d_call | v_call | cdr3_aa | cdr3_nt
NA | TRBJ2-5 | NA | TRBV2 | CASRGEEETQYF | TGTGCCAGCAGAGGAGAGGAAGAGACCCAGTACTTC
NA | TRBJ1-3 | NA | TRBV7-9 | CASSSSDRNTIYF | TGTGCCAGCAGCTCCTCTGACAGAAACACCATATATTTT
NA | TRBJ2-7 | TRBD1 | TRBV4-1 | CASTTGTGGHEQYF | TGCGCCAGCACAACCGGGACAGGGGGCCACGAGCAGTACTTC
NA | TRBJ1-4 | NA | TRBV9 | CASSPSLQGWKLFF | TGTGCCAGCAGCCCTAGTTTACAGGGATGGAAACTGTTTTTT
NA | TRBJ1-3 | TRBD1 | TRBV27 | CASSYGTGPGNTIYF | TGTGCCAGCAGTTATGGGACAGGCCCTGGAAACACCATATATTTT
NA | TRBJ2-7 | NA | TRBV5-1 | CASSVQTHRLSYEQYF | TGCGCCAGCAGCGTCCAGACGCACAGACTATCCTACGAGCAGTACTTC
NA | TRBJ2-2 | NA | TRBV6-5 | CASSYSAGEITGELFF | TGTGCCAGCAGTTACTCTGCAGGGGAGATCACCGGGGAGCTGTTTTTT
NA | TRBJ2-1 | TRBD2 | TRBV7-7 | CASSPTSGRGNEQFF | TGTGCTAGCAGTCCTACTAGCGGGAGGGGTAATGAGCAGTTCTTC
NA | TRBJ2-7 | TRBD1 | TRBV10-3 | CAIRSFGQGVEYF | TGTGCCATCCGAAGCTTTGGACAGGGTGTCGAGTACTTC
NA | TRBJ1-1 | NA | TRBV18 | CASSPSGQINTEAFF | TGTGCCAGCTCACCCTCCGGACAAATTAACACTGAAGCTTTCTTT
once | TRBJ2-7 | TRBD2 | TRBV3-1/TRBV3-2 | CASAGLAGVEQYF | TGTGCCAGTGCCGGGCTAGCGGGCGTCGAGCAGTACTTC
NA | TRBJ1-2 | TRBD1 | TRBV5-1 | CASSSFPGQGALGYTF | TGCGCCAGCAGCTCATTTCCGGGACAGGGGGCTCTTGGCTACACCTTC
NA | TRBJ2-5 | TRBD1 | TRBV5-1 | CASSRETGGEETQYF | TGCGCCAGCAGCCGGGAGACAGGGGGGGAGGAGACCCAGTACTTC
NA | TRBJ2-1 | TRBD1 | TRBV6-1 | CASSEALQGINEQFF | TGTGCCAGCAGTGAAGCGCTACAGGGGATCAATGAGCAGTTCTTC
NA | TRBJ1-3 | NA | TRBV13 | CASSPGTYSGNTIYF | TGTGCCAGCAGCCCCGGGACTTACTCTGGAAACACCATATATTTT
NA | TRBJ1-2 | NA | TRBV12-3/TRBV12-4 | CASSLVRGVYTF | TGTGCCAGCAGTTTAGTTCGGGGGGTCTACACCTTC
NA | TRBJ1-1 | TRBD1 | TRBV2 | CASSAQGFEAFF | TGTGCCAGCAGCGCACAGGGGTTCGAAGCTTTCTTT
NA | TRBJ2-1 | NA | TRBV30 | CAWSVASQYEQFF | TGTGCCTGGAGTGTAGCTAGTCAGTATGAGCAGTTCTTC
NA | TRBJ1-1 | TRBD1 | TRBV18 | CASSPPGTGGGAFF | TGTGCCAGCTCACCACCGGGGACAGGCGGAGGAGCTTTCTTT
NA | TRBJ2-1 | TRBD2 | TRBV13 | CASGGGSFANEQFF | TGTGCCAGCGGAGGCGGGAGTTTCGCCAATGAGCAGTTCTTC